This TCR beta chain appears in the sequencing data of a study of cytomegalovirus exposure and HLA in healthy donors. A multiplex PCR was run with 60 Vbeta primers and 13 Jbeta primers. Using immunoSEQ multiplex PCR, the repertoire was profiled, and TCRdb retains in-frame clones only, with some absent. The sample has 80,000 to 90,000 clones, under 85% seen once. The V segment lost 5 bases and the J segment 6 bases; nucleotides outside the gene matches: 7. The germline V gene has CDR1 SGHTA and CDR2 FQGTGA. CDR3 length: 14 residues. Material for sequencing was PBMCs. This sequence originates from a man aged 25 to 40 in good health and CMV-seronegative. The V gene is TRBV7-3, the J gene TRBJ2-7; 10 nucleotides match TRBD2. CDR3 protein: CASSPAGGPGEQYF. The CDR3 region has the DNA TGTGCCAGCAGCCCAGCGGGGGGGCCGGGCGAGCAGTACTTC. The variable domain in full, with the rest retrieved from reference TRBV7-3 and TRBJ2-7, is GAGVSQTPSNKVTEKGKYVELRCDPISGHTALYWYRQSLGQGPEFLIYFQGTGAADDSGLPNDRFFAVRPEGSVSTLKIQRTERGDSAVYLCASSPAGGPGEQYFGPGTRLTVT.